Shown below are 22 T cell receptor beta chains from a single sample sequenced in a study of radiotherapy plus CTLA-4 blockade in lung cancer. Profiled with immunoSEQ multiplex PCR; TCRdb holds only in-frame clones, not every one. There are tens of thousands of clones in the sample; approximately 85% occur only once, and approximately 5% lies in the top ten. The sample consisted of peripheral blood, taken from a patient treated with radiotherapy plus ipilimumab. The receptor source for this set is a human donor with non-small cell lung cancer whose response to radiotherapy plus ipilimumab could not be evaluated.

V and J are TRBV5-1 and TRBJ2-3; D possibly corresponds to TRBD1 (6 bases). CDR3 length equals 16 residues. Germline CDR1 and CDR2: SGHRS and YFSETQ. V was trimmed by 1 base and J by 2 bases, leaving 14 bases between them. CDR3 in amino acids: CASSLRGQGSTDTQYF. In DNA, the CDR3 is TGCGCCAGCAGCTTGCGTGGGCAGGGGTCCACAGATACGCAGTATTTT.

The chain couples TRBV7-3 to TRBJ2-1; 8 bases fit TRBD1. V shed 0 bases and J 7 bases; nucleotides not matched to a gene: 8. The CDR3 has 16 residues. The germline V gene has CDR1 SGHTA and CDR2 FQGTGA. The CDR3: CASSLTSQGARNEQFF. The CDR3 bases are TGTGCCAGCAGCTTAACGAGCCAGGGGGCGCGGAATGAGCAGTTCTTC.

The CDR3 nucleotides are TGTGCCAGCAACTTAGGGGTTGGAGGCTACACCTTC. The encoded protein is CASNLGVGGYTF. This sequence joins TRBV28 and TRBJ1-2; TRBD1 is a possible D gene (5 bases). The CDR3 loop spans 12 amino acids. The V end lost 7 bases, the J end lost 8 bases, and 14 bases lay between the germline ends. The V gene's germline CDR1 is MDHEN and CDR2 SYDVKM.

V and J are TRBV28 and TRBJ1-2; D is ambiguous. The CDR3 is 13 residues long. Per germline, CDR1 MDHEN and CDR2 SYDVKM. V was clipped by 3 bases and J by 2 bases, with 7 bases between them. The chain's CDR3 is CASSFGSNYGYTF. The CDR3 DNA is TGTGCCAGCAGTTTCGGTTCGAACTATGGCTACACCTTC.

The chain employs TRBV7-2 and TRBJ2-5; tentatively, D is TRBD2 (6 bases). Between the trimmed V and J ends, which lost 0 bases and 4 bases, there was a span of 12 bases. The CDR3 runs to 15 residues. Looked up from germline, CDR1 is SGHTA and CDR2 is FQGNSA. CDR3 DNA: TGTGCCAGCAGCTTAGCGCGGGGAGCACGAGAGACCCAGTACTTC. Protein product: CASSLARGARETQYF.

This clone has just a few counts. The chain uses TRBV28 and TRBJ1-2; TRBD1 agrees at 7 bases. This CDR3 has 15 amino acids. V dropped 5 bases and J dropped 3; count of bases not matched to a gene: 9. From germline, CDR1 is MDHEN and CDR2 SYDVKM. Written as DNA, the CDR3 is TGTGCCAGCAGTCGGGTGGCACAGGGGCACTATGGCTACACCTTC. It yields the protein CASSRVAQGHYGYTF.

The genes are TRBV19 and TRBJ1-5, with D possibly being TRBD1 (5 bases). This CDR3 comprises 15 residues. The V end was cut by 9 bases, the J end by 4 bases, with 19 bases between. Germline V gene data show CDR1 as LNHDA and CDR2 as SQIVND (reference sequence). The CDR3 sequence is CASSRGAAINQPQHF. The CDR3 DNA follows: TGTGCCAGCAGCCGCGGGGCAGCGATAAATCAGCCCCAGCATTTT.

The chain couples TRBV28 to TRBJ1-2, with D possibly matching TRBD1 (6 bases). CDR3 length: 15 residues. Germline V gene lookup returns CDR1 MDHEN and CDR2 SYDVKM. The V end lost 6 bases, the J end lost 3 bases, and 17 bases lay between the germline ends. The DNA for the CDR3 is TGTGCCAGCAGCCATAGCCAGGGGTTGGACTATGGCTACACCTTC. This translates into CASSHSQGLDYGYTF.

This clone has just one count. The rearrangement uses TRBV5-1 and TRBJ1-4; maybe TRBD1 (5 bases). Looked up from germline, CDR1 is SGHRS and CDR2 is YFSETQ. Trimming removed 6 bases at V and 0 bases at J, with 9 bases between. The CDR3 totals 14 residues. CDR3 amino acids: CASKLGPTNEKLFF. CDR3 nucleotide sequence: TGCGCCAGCAAATTGGGGCCAACTAATGAAAAACTGTTTTTT.

The J gene is TRBJ1-3, the V gene TRBV7-2; D gene ambiguous. Germline values: CDR1 SGHTA, CDR2 FQGNSA. This CDR3 spans 14 amino acids. V gave up 8 bases and J gave up 0 bases, with 11 bases separating them. CDR3 DNA sequence: TGTGCCAGCGGCCGGGAGGCCTCTGGAAACACCATATATTTT. It translates to CASGREASGNTIYF.

V and J are TRBV11-2 and TRBJ1-3; D unclear. The CDR3 is 11 residues long. The V and J ends lost 5 bases and 8 bases respectively, with 7 bases between them. Germline CDR1 and CDR2: SGHAT and FQNNGV. The CDR3 region has the DNA TGTGCCAGCAGCCGGTTGGACACCATATATTTT. It translates to CASSRLDTIYF. Complete variable domain (other parts from reference TRBV11-2 and TRBJ1-3): EAGVAQSPRYKIIEKRQSVAFWCNPISGHATLYWYQQILGQGPKLLIQFQNNGVVDDSQLPKDRFSAERLKGVDSTLKIQPAKLEDSAVYLCASSRLDTIYFGEGSWLTVV.

V usage is TRBV27 and J usage is TRBJ2-3; 10 bases are shared with TRBD2. Per germline, CDR1 MNHEY and CDR2 SMNVEV (reference sequence). This CDR3 has 15 residues. V was pared by 8 bases and J by 1 base, with 6 bases of the junction left unmatched. The CDR3 nucleotides read TGTGCCAGCCGGGGACTAGCGTTGGGCACAGATACGCAGTATTTT. This sequence encodes CASRGLALGTDTQYF.

This clone was seen once. The V gene is TRBV19, the J gene TRBJ2-6, with D perhaps TRBD2 (6 bases). This CDR3 comprises 16 residues. Trimming cost V 5 bases and J 4 bases, with 15 bases left between them. CDR1 and CDR2 from the germline V gene are LNHDA and SQIVND (reference sequence). CDR3 DNA: TGTGCCAGTAGTCCCTTGGGCGGGGCGGGGGCCAACGTCCTGACTTTC. This codes for CASSPLGGAGANVLTF.

The rearrangement uses TRBV7-2 and TRBJ2-1; D gene unclear. The V gene's germline CDR1 is SGHTA and CDR2 FQGNSA. CDR3 length: 12 residues. Trimming left V 1 base short and J 8 bases short, with 6 bases between. The CDR3 loop is CASSLDPYEQFF. CDR3 nucleotide sequence: TGTGCCAGCAGCTTAGATCCCTATGAGCAGTTCTTC.

Regarding this clone: A junction end diverges from the germline sequence, so it may reflect a read error. This chain uses TRBV7-7 with TRBJ2-5, with a weak D call TRBD2 (5 bases). The CDR3 covers 15 residues. CDR1 is SSHAT and CDR2 is FNYEAQ in the germline V gene (reference sequence). CDR3 sequence reads: CASSDSMAGGETQYF. CDR3 DNA sequence: TGTGCTAGCAGCGATTCCATGGCCGGCGGGGAGACCCAGTACTTC.

V usage is TRBV7-8 and J usage is TRBJ2-2; 10 bases align to TRBD2. From germline, CDR1 is SGHVS and CDR2 FQNEAQ. With 5 bases clipped from V and 0 bases from J, the junction kept 9 bases outside the gene matches. The CDR3 spans 18 residues. In DNA form, the CDR3 reads TGTGCCAGCAGCCCCTGGACTAGCGGCCCCGCGAACACCGGGGAGCTGTTTTTT. It encodes CASSPWTSGPANTGELFF. Full variable domain (missing parts from reference TRBV7-8 and TRBJ2-2): GAGVSQSPRYKVAKRGQDVALRCDPISGHVSLFWYQQALGQGPEFLTYFQNEAQLDKSGLPSDRFFAERPEGSVSTLKIQRTQQEDSAVYLCASSPWTSGPANTGELFFGEGSRLTVL.

V usage is TRBV29-1 and J usage is TRBJ1-2; 8 bases fit TRBD1. Germline trimming cut 0 bases from V and 4 bases from J; bases unmatched to any gene: 10. Germline V gene data show CDR1 as SQVTM and CDR2 as ANQGSEA. The CDR3 sequence is 16 residues long. DNA of the CDR3: TGCAGCGTTGAAGACTTCTTCGACAGGGGAGGCTATGGCTACACCTTC. It yields the protein CSVEDFFDRGGYGYTF. Complete variable domain (other parts from reference TRBV29-1 and TRBJ1-2): SAVISQKPSRDICQRGTSLTIQCQVDSQVTMMFWYRQQPGQSLTLIATANQGSEATYESGFVIDKFPISRPNLTFSTLTVSNMSPEDSSIYLCSVEDFFDRGGYGYTFGSGTRLTVV.

Comment on this clone: As the CDR3 is not closed by the conserved phenylalanine or tryptophan, this likely results from a read error. CDR3 DNA: TGTGCCAGCAGCTTGTGGGACAGGTCTTTCTATGGCTACACCCTC. Translating gives CASSLWDRSFYGYTL. This chain uses TRBV5-4 with TRBJ1-2; 8 bases are a match to TRBD1. The CDR3 covers 15 residues. Per the germline V gene, CDR1 is SGHNT and CDR2 is YYREEE (reference sequence). V was clipped by 1 base and J by 4 bases; unmatched bases: 6.

This clone has just a few counts. The gene calls are TRBV4-3 and TRBJ1-2; possible D gene TRBD1, 6 bases. Trimming pared 3 bases from V and 5 bases from J, leaving 13 bases between. Germline CDR1 is LGHNA and CDR2 is YSLEER. The CDR3 totals 14 residues. The CDR3 DNA follows: TGCGCCAGCAGCCAGGGGGCAGCGTATTATGGCTACACCTTC. Its translation is CASSQGAAYYGYTF.

This clone occurred a few times. The V gene is TRBV30, the J gene TRBJ2-3; D is ambiguous. This CDR3 is built from 14 residues. The V gene lost 4 bases and the J gene lost 4 bases, with 15 bases spanning the gap. Germline CDR1 reads GTSNPN; CDR2 reads SVGIG (reference sequence). DNA of the CDR3: TGTGCCTGGAATATCGGTGTGAGTTCAGATACGCAGTATTTT. This translates into CAWNIGVSSDTQYF.

This chain uses TRBV7-2 with TRBJ2-7, with D tentatively TRBD1 (5 bases). Germline lookup yields CDR1 SGHTA and CDR2 FQGNSA. The length of the CDR3 is 16 residues. Between the trimmed V and J ends, which lost 3 bases and 2 bases, there was a span of 17 bases. The CDR3 DNA reads TGTGCCAGCAGCTTCCAGGACAAATTGTCCCCCTACGAGCAGTACTTC. Encoded protein: CASSFQDKLSPYEQYF. The whole variable domain, filled in from reference TRBV7-2 and TRBJ2-7, reads GAGVSQSPSNKVTEKGKDVELRCDPISGHTALYWYRQSLGQGLEFLIYFQGNSAPDKSGLPSDRFSAERTGGSVSTLTIQRTQQEDSAVYLCASSFQDKLSPYEQYFGPGTRLTVT.

This rearrangement joins TRBV28 to TRBJ1-4; tentative D call: TRBD1 (6 bases). Germline loops: CDR1 MDHEN, CDR2 SYDVKM. The CDR3 totals 15 residues. Trimming removed 5 bases at V and 5 bases at J, with 15 bases between. The CDR3 DNA sequence: TGTGCCAGCAGTCGCAGACAGGTGGGGAATGAAAAACTGTTTTTT. Translated, it gives CASSRRQVGNEKLFF.